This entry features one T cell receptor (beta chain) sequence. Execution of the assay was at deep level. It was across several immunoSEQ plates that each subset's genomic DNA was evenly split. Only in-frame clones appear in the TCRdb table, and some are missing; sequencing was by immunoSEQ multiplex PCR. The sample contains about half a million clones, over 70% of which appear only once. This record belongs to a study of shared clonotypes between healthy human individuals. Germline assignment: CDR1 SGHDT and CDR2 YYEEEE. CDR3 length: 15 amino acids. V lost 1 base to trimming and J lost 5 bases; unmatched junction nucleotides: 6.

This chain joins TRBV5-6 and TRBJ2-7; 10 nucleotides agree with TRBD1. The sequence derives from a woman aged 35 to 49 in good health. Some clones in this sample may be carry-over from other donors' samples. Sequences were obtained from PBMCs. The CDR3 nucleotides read TGTGCCAGCAGCTTGCTGGGACAGGGGTTAAACGAGCAGTACTTC. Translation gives CASSLLGQGLNEQYF.